This entry describes one T cell receptor beta chain. In the authors' methods: Quantification of nucleated cells was approximated via reference gene primer amplification. Libraries were prepared by immunoSEQ multiplex PCR; TCRdb keeps only in-frame clonotypes and omits some of them. The V and J calls and clone size come from that table; D and trimming were worked out from the DNA. The table shows about 180,000 clones, with roughly 89% occurring only once. The data derive from a study of blood T cell repertoires in COVID-19. On the study more broadly: Both acute and convalescent COVID-19 samples were obtained from the United States, Italy and Spain. T cells, B-cell-depleted T cells, or PBMCs supplied cDNA or gDNA.

The V gene end was trimmed by 4 bases and the J gene end by 7 bases; junction bases not matched to a gene: 13. The CDR3 contains 16 residues. Germline V CDR1 and CDR2: LGHDT, YNNKEL (reference sequence). This clonotype was sampled from a woman between 45 and 60 years old with acute or convalescent COVID-19. Sequenced: peripheral blood. V usage is TRBV3-1 (or the pseudogene TRBV3-2) and J usage is TRBJ2-1, with 7 bases that match TRBD2. The CDR3: CASSPMAGASGNEQFF. For the CDR3, the DNA is TGTGCCAGCAGCCCCATGGCGGGAGCATCGGGAAATGAGCAGTTCTTC.